This T cell receptor (beta chain) appears in the sequencing data of a study of monozygotic twins with cystic fibrosis. Sequenced by immunoSEQ multiplex PCR; TCRdb stores in-frame clones only, minus some. Of around 20,000 clones in the sample, about 87% were seen once. Note on this clone: Its matching antigen is unknown.

The study, taken as a whole, reports: The repertoire was suggested to be naive-dominated, clonality median 0.0095. No link emerged between shared CDR3 counts and age, concordance or severity. J usage was most co-twin-similar in 8 of 16 pairs, V in 13.

Sequencing was done on a sample of blood. This clonotype was sampled from a woman in her 30s with cystic fibrosis.

CDR3 coding DNA: TGTGCCAGCAGCCAAGAAACCGGGGGCTACAATGAGCAGTTCTTC. It encodes CASSQETGGYNEQFF. The J gene is TRBJ2-1, the V gene TRBV4-2; TRBD2 might be the D (6 bases). Between the trimmed V and J ends, which lost 0 bases and 3 bases, there was a span of 9 bases. Germline CDR1 LGHNA, CDR2 YNFKEQ. The CDR3 length is 15 residues.